This T cell receptor beta chain derives from a study of T cells in Graves' hyperthyroidism and ophthalmopathy. Germline loops: CDR1 SGHAT, CDR2 FQNNGV. The CDR3 loop spans 16 amino acids. Deletions cut 5 bases from V and 4 bases from J, with 17 bases between. Researchers took RNA transcripts and amplified the TCR beta CDR3 regions from them. During a first-round RT-PCR of the TCR CDR3, the HTBI primer set was used. TCRdb redid the calling of the multiplex PCR reads with MiXCR, one entry per CDR3 protein. Counted here are more than 550,000 distinct CDR3 sequences, around 20% occurring once; the ten biggest clones make up 16%. This clonotype was seen many times.

The source material was blood. The V and J genes are TRBV11-2 and TRBJ1-4; weak D call: TRBD1 (5 bases). The sequence came from a woman in her 50s with Graves' hyperthyroidism that later progressed to Graves' ophthalmopathy. CDR3 protein: CASSRGDGRFNEKLFF. The DNA of the CDR3 is TGTGCCAGCAGCCGCGGGGACGGCCGATTTAATGAAAAACTGTTTTTT. The full variable domain, its missing parts supplied by reference TRBV11-2 and TRBJ1-4, is EAGVAQSPRYKIIEKRQSVAFWCNPISGHATLYWYQQILGQGPKLLIQFQNNGVVDDSQLPKDRFSAERLKGVDSTLKIQPAKLEDSAVYLCASSRGDGRFNEKLFFGSGTQLSVL.